This T cell receptor (beta chain) was identified during a study of OX40 agonist ivuxolimab in advanced cancers. CDR1 and CDR2 (germline): GTSNPN, SVGIG (reference sequence). The CDR3 is 14 residues long. Trimming removed 3 bases from V and 0 bases from J, with 12 bases in between. Sequencing was performed with immunoSEQ multiplex PCR; in TCRdb, only in-frame clones are kept and a portion is missing. The sample records approximately 82,000 clones, 80% to 90% being singletons. This clonotype originated in an adult with an advanced solid tumor such as melanoma, head and neck, liver or kidney cancer. The V and J genes are TRBV30 and TRBJ2-7; possibly TRBD1 for D (6 bases). This specimen consisted of CD4+ or CD8+ T cells sorted from blood, obtained in a trial of the OX40 agonist ivuxolimab. As DNA, the CDR3 is TGTGCCTGGAGGGGGGCAGCCAGCTCCTACGAGCAGTACTTC. The encoded protein is CAWRGAASSYEQYF.